A selection of T cell receptor beta chains follows, all from one sample in a study of metastatic and nonmetastatic thyroid tumors. TCRdb reanalyzed the PCR reads with MiXCR. The repertoire holds 35,000 to 45,000 clones, with under 4% as singletons. Sequencing was done on a sample of blood. The origin of the receptors is a female donor with papillary thyroid cancer or a benign thyroid nodule (not recorded which). Some clones in this sample may be carry-over from other donors' samples. Each CDR3 is given with its conserved first and last residue. Fields, in order: clone size, D gene, V gene, J gene, CDR3 DNA, CDR3 protein. A D gene is named only where the DNA matches it firmly. The listing skips clone size in some rows; elsewhere it reads once, few, many or a size class.

abundance: many; d_gene: -; v_gene: TRBV12-3/TRBV12-4; j_gene: TRBJ2-3; CDR3nt: TGTGCCAGCAGTTTAAGCACAGATACGCAGTATTTT; CDR3aa: CASSLSTDTQYF
abundance: many; d_gene: TRBD1; v_gene: TRBV6-1; j_gene: TRBJ2-7; CDR3nt: TGTGCCAGCAGTGAACCGGGACAGGGGGCGGACGAGCAGTACTTC; CDR3aa: CASSEPGQGADEQYF
abundance: few; d_gene: -; v_gene: TRBV6-1; j_gene: TRBJ1-3; CDR3nt: TGTGCCAGCTTGACAGGTTTCTCTGGAAACACCATATATTTT; CDR3aa: CASLTGFSGNTIYF
abundance: few; d_gene: TRBD2; v_gene: TRBV7-6; j_gene: TRBJ2-1; CDR3nt: TGTGCCAGCAGCTTAGCGTCCCCAGGTGGGACTAGAGGGGGTCCCTACAATGAGCAGTTCTTC; CDR3aa: CASSLASPGGTRGGPYNEQFF
abundance: few; d_gene: -; v_gene: TRBV6-1; j_gene: TRBJ2-7; CDR3nt: TGTGCCAGCAGAGAACTGACAGAATCCTACGAGCAGTACTTC; CDR3aa: CASRELTESYEQYF
abundance: few; d_gene: -; v_gene: TRBV7-9; j_gene: TRBJ2-1; CDR3nt: TGTGCCAGCAGCCCACGAAGGGGGGGGTCGTCCTACAATGAGCAGTTCTTC; CDR3aa: CASSPRRGGSSYNEQFF
abundance: -; d_gene: -; v_gene: TRBV7-8; j_gene: TRBJ1-3; CDR3nt: TGTGCCAGAAGCATAAGATTTGGGTCCGGGGGCACCATATATTTT; CDR3aa: CARSIRFGSGGTIYF
abundance: -; d_gene: -; v_gene: TRBV4-1; j_gene: TRBJ2-7; CDR3nt: TGCGCCAGCAGTCTGAGCGTGTCGTCCTACGAGCAGTACTTC; CDR3aa: CASSLSVSSYEQYF
abundance: many; d_gene: -; v_gene: TRBV20-1; j_gene: TRBJ2-7; CDR3nt: TGCAGTGCTAGTCCCTTGGCCTACTCCTACGAGCAGTACTTC; CDR3aa: CSASPLAYSYEQYF
abundance: many; d_gene: -; v_gene: TRBV5-6; j_gene: TRBJ2-3; CDR3nt: TGTGCCAGCAGCAGTGGGGCAGGGTACACAGATACGCAGTATTTT; CDR3aa: CASSSGAGYTDTQYF
abundance: many; d_gene: -; v_gene: TRBV11-2; j_gene: TRBJ1-5; CDR3nt: TGTGCCAGCAGCTTAGATCTATCAGGGTGGTGGCCCCAGCATTTT; CDR3aa: CASSLDLSGWWPQHF